These 14 T cell receptor beta chains share one sample of origin, sequenced in a study of cytomegalovirus exposure and HLA in healthy donors. This PCR relied on a set of 60 Vbeta primers and 13 Jbeta primers. Sequencing used immunoSEQ multiplex PCR; TCRdb keeps in-frame clones, though not all of them. The data hold some 170,000 clones, with around 80% observed a single time. Source material: PBMCs. All receptors derive from a woman aged 60 to 75 in good health and CMV-seropositive.

The chain has TRBV5-6 and TRBJ1-3; 11 bases match TRBD1. The CDR3 has 13 residues. The ends lost 4 bases at V and 14 bases at J; junction bases unmatched: 8. The germline CDR1 and CDR2 sequences are SGHDT and YYEEEE. This CDR3 reads CASSPGTGGRVYF. CDR3 DNA sequence: TGTGCCAGCAGCCCCGGGACAGGGGGAAGGGTATATTTT. Full variable domain (remainder filled in from reference TRBV5-6 and TRBJ1-3): DAGVTQSPTHLIKTRGQQVTLRCSPKSGHDTVSWYQQALGQGPQFIFQYYEEEERQRGNFPDRFSGHQFPNYSSELNVNALLLGDSALYLCASSPGTGGRVYFGEGSWLTVV.

The CDR3 nucleotides read TGTGCCAGCAGCTTAGCGCGGAGCAATCAGCCCCAGCATTTT. It codes for CASSLARSNQPQHF. The J gene is TRBJ1-5, the V gene TRBV7-6, with no clear D. With 0 bases removed from V and 1 base from J, the gap between germline ends came to 4 bases. CDR1 is SGHVS, CDR2 FNYEAQ, per germline. This CDR3 contains 14 residues.

The chain uses TRBV30 and TRBJ1-1, with a tentative D call TRBD1 (5 bases). Between the trimmed V and J ends, which lost 4 bases and 7 bases, there was a span of 13 bases. Germline CDR1 reads GTSNPN; CDR2 reads SVGIG (reference sequence). The CDR3 is 12 residues long. CDR3 in amino acids: CAWIEPGNEAFF. CDR3 bases: TGTGCCTGGATAGAACCAGGGAATGAAGCTTTCTTT.

The V gene is TRBV6-6, the J gene TRBJ2-1; 8 bases align to TRBD2. CDR1 and CDR2 from the germline V gene are MNHNY and SVGAGI (reference sequence). V lost 6 bases to trimming and J lost 7 bases; unmatched junction nucleotides: 11. This CDR3 has 15 residues. The CDR3 here is CASRPPGTRGNEQFF. CDR3 DNA: TGTGCCAGCAGACCACCCGGGACTAGGGGAAATGAGCAGTTCTTC.

CDR3 in DNA: TGCGCCAGCAGCAGAGGCCAGACGGAGCAGTACTTC. Translating gives CASSRGQTEQYF. V is TRBV5-1 and J is TRBJ2-7; D not resolved. The CDR3 length is 12 residues. Trimming shortened V by 4 bases and J by 7 bases, and 12 bases separated the two germline ends. The germline V gene has CDR1 SGHRS and CDR2 YFSETQ.

The chain uses TRBV18 and TRBJ1-2, with a tentative D call TRBD1 (6 bases). Trimming left V 6 bases short and J 7 bases short, with 15 bases between. This CDR3 contains 13 residues. The V gene's germline CDR1 is KGHSH and CDR2 LQKENI. The CDR3 sequence is CASSLQGSGGYTF. The CDR3 region has the DNA TGTGCCAGCTCTCTACAGGGATCTGGTGGCTACACCTTC.

The rearrangement joins TRBV5-1 to TRBJ2-1; 13 nucleotides match TRBD2. The germline gives CDR1 SGHRS, CDR2 YFSETQ. With 4 bases clipped from V and 6 bases from J, the junction kept 4 bases outside the gene matches. The CDR3 is 15 amino acids. The CDR3 protein is CASSPRTSGGNEQFF. Written as DNA, the CDR3 is TGCGCCAGCAGCCCCCGGACTAGCGGGGGCAATGAGCAGTTCTTC.

Details on this clone: One junction end disagrees with the germline gene, perhaps due to a read error. The genes are TRBV7-8 and TRBJ1-6, with TRBD1 as a possible D gene (6 bases). Per germline, CDR1 SGHVS and CDR2 FQNEAQ. CDR3 size: 16 residues. The CDR3: CASSTQGQLHNSLLHF. DNA for the CDR3: TGTGCCAGCAGCACCCAGGGACAACTCCATAATTCACTCCTCCACTTT. The full variable domain, completed using reference TRBV7-8 and TRBJ1-6, is GAGVSQSPRYKVAKRGQDVALRCDPISGHVSLFWYQQALGQGPEFLTYFQNEAQLDKSGLPSDRFFAERPEGSVSTLKIQRTQQEDSAVYLCASSTQGQLHNSLLHFGNGTRLTVT.

The chain employs TRBV9 and TRBJ1-4; no clear D gene. This CDR3 region has 14 residues. V lost 0 bases and J lost 5, with 8 bases in between. Germline CDR1 SGDLS, CDR2 YYNGEE. CDR3 sequence reads: CASSVVDGNEKLFF. Here the CDR3 DNA reads TGTGCCAGCAGCGTAGTCGACGGGAATGAAAAACTGTTTTTT.

This chain connects TRBV20-1 to TRBJ2-5; D is unclear. CDR1 DFQATT and CDR2 SNEGSKA come from the germline V gene (reference sequence). The CDR3 is made up of 11 amino acids. V was pared by 3 bases and J by 9 bases, with 11 bases between. Here the CDR3 DNA reads TGCAGTGCTAGGGCGGAGCGATCCCAGTACTTC. It codes for CSARAERSQYF.

As DNA, the CDR3 is TGTGCCAGCGCGCTAGCGGGATACAATGAGCAGTTCTTC. Protein product: CASALAGYNEQFF. This chain links TRBV2 with TRBJ2-1, with 9 nucleotides matching TRBD2. The CDR3 loop spans 13 amino acids. Germline V gene data show CDR1 as SNHLY and CDR2 as FYNNEI. V lost 8 bases to trimming and J lost 4 bases; unmatched junction nucleotides: 3.

CDR3 nucleotides: TGTGCCAGCAGTTCACGACAGGGAGGCTACGAGCAGTACTTC. Translated, it gives CASSSRQGGYEQYF. This chain uses TRBV27 with TRBJ2-7; the D gene is possibly TRBD1 (7 bases). There are 14 residues in the CDR3. Trimming left V 4 bases short and J 3 bases short, with 13 bases between. CDR1 and CDR2 from the germline V gene are MNHEY and SMNVEV (reference sequence).

This clone has just one count. The rearrangement links TRBV2 to TRBJ1-5; 8 bases align to TRBD1. The V gene end was trimmed by 2 bases and the J gene end by 3 bases; junction bases not matched to a gene: 3. The CDR3 is made up of 15 amino acids. Germline V gives CDR1 SNHLY, CDR2 FYNNEI. The CDR3 DNA sequence: TGTGCCAGCAGTGAACAGGGGGCTAACAATCAGCCCCAGCATTTT. It encodes CASSEQGANNQPQHF.

The chain joins TRBV5-1 to TRBJ2-1; TRBD1 might be the D (6 bases). Germline V gives CDR1 SGHRS, CDR2 YFSETQ. CDR3 length: 18 amino acids. Trimming cost V 1 base and J 6 bases, with 23 bases left between them. CDR3 protein: CASSLRPQGSLSLNEQFF. In DNA form, the CDR3 reads TGCGCCAGCAGCTTGCGGCCGCAGGGGAGTTTAAGCCTCAATGAGCAGTTCTTC. Filled out from reference TRBV5-1 and TRBJ2-1, the complete variable domain reads KAGVTQTPRYLIKTRGQQVTLSCSPISGHRSVSWYQQTPGQGLQFLFEYFSETQRNKGNFPGRFSGRQFSNSRSEMNVSTLELGDSALYLCASSLRPQGSLSLNEQFFGPGTRLTVL.